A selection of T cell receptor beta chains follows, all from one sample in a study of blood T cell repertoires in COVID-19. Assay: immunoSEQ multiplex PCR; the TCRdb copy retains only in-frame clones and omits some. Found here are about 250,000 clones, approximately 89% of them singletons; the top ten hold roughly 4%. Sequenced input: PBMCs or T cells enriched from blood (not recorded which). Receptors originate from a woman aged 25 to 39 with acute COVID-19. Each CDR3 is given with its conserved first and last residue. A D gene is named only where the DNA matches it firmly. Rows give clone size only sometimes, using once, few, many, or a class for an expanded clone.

cdr3_aa: CASSLEGAYEQYF; cdr3_nt: TGTGCCAGCAGCTTAGAGGGGGCCTACGAGCAGTACTTC; j_call: TRBJ2-7; d_call: .; v_call: TRBV7-2; clone_size: .
cdr3_aa: CASSFSVNEQFF; cdr3_nt: TGTGCCAGCAGTTTTTCCGTTAATGAGCAGTTCTTC; j_call: TRBJ2-1; d_call: .; v_call: TRBV28; clone_size: once
cdr3_aa: CASSANEGAYEQYF; cdr3_nt: TGTGCCAGCAGCGCTAATGAAGGGGCCTACGAGCAGTACTTC; j_call: TRBJ2-7; d_call: .; v_call: TRBV9; clone_size: .
cdr3_aa: CASSQDFRGPQHF; cdr3_nt: TGCGCCAGCAGCCAAGATTTCCGCGGGCCCCAGCATTTT; j_call: TRBJ1-5; d_call: .; v_call: TRBV4-3; clone_size: .
cdr3_aa: CASSRSAEQPQHF; cdr3_nt: TGTGCCAGCTCCCGATCGGCGGAACAGCCCCAGCATTTT; j_call: TRBJ1-5; d_call: .; v_call: TRBV18; clone_size: .
cdr3_aa: CASSLGQAHGYTF; cdr3_nt: TGCGCCAGCAGCTTGGGACAGGCGCATGGCTACACCTTC; j_call: TRBJ1-2; d_call: .; v_call: TRBV5-1; clone_size: .
cdr3_aa: CASSLTGVGNQPQHF; cdr3_nt: TGTGCCAGCAGCCTAACAGGGGTCGGCAATCAGCCCCAGCATTTT; j_call: TRBJ1-5; d_call: TRBD1; v_call: TRBV5-6; clone_size: .
cdr3_aa: CASSLSRVSGNTIYF; cdr3_nt: TGTGCCAGCAGCTTGAGCAGGGTTTCTGGAAACACCATATATTTT; j_call: TRBJ1-3; d_call: .; v_call: TRBV7-2; clone_size: .
cdr3_aa: CASSQGRLGTANDEQYF; cdr3_nt: TGCGCCAGCAGCCAAGGGCGTCTAGGGACAGCTAATGACGAGCAGTACTTC; j_call: TRBJ2-7; d_call: TRBD1; v_call: TRBV4-1; clone_size: many
cdr3_aa: CASSLDRGSYNEQFF; cdr3_nt: TGTGCCAGTAGTCTCGACAGGGGCTCCTACAATGAGCAGTTCTTC; j_call: TRBJ2-1; d_call: TRBD1; v_call: TRBV19; clone_size: .
cdr3_aa: CAWTAGRSGQPQHF; cdr3_nt: TGTGCCTGGACCGCAGGGAGGTCGGGTCAGCCCCAGCATTTT; j_call: TRBJ1-5; d_call: .; v_call: TRBV30; clone_size: .
cdr3_aa: CASSSGTGSGEQYF; cdr3_nt: TGTGCCAGCAGCTCAGGGACAGGGTCTGGGGAGCAGTACTTC; j_call: TRBJ2-7; d_call: TRBD1; v_call: TRBV3-1/TRBV3-2; clone_size: .
cdr3_aa: CATSRPGGMAFF; cdr3_nt: TGTGCCACCAGCAGGCCCGGGGGAATGGCTTTCTTT; j_call: TRBJ1-1; d_call: .; v_call: TRBV15; clone_size: .
cdr3_aa: CATSESNYGYTF; cdr3_nt: TGTGCCACCAGTGAGAGTAACTATGGCTACACCTTC; j_call: TRBJ1-2; d_call: .; v_call: TRBV24-1; clone_size: .
cdr3_aa: CAEATGPYNEQFF; cdr3_nt: TGTGCCGAAGCGACAGGGCCCTACAATGAGCAGTTCTTC; j_call: TRBJ2-1; d_call: TRBD1; v_call: TRBV6-6; clone_size: .
cdr3_aa: CASSQGGQGKYGYTF; cdr3_nt: TGCGCCAGCAGCCAAGGGGGACAGGGGAAGTATGGCTACACCTTC; j_call: TRBJ1-2; d_call: TRBD1; v_call: TRBV4-1; clone_size: .
cdr3_aa: CASGGRNQPQHF; cdr3_nt: TGTGCCAGCGGAGGCAGGAATCAGCCCCAGCATTTT; j_call: TRBJ1-5; d_call: .; v_call: TRBV5-6; clone_size: .
cdr3_aa: CASSTTANTEAFF; cdr3_nt: TGTGCCAGCAGTACGACAGCAAACACTGAAGCTTTCTTT; j_call: TRBJ1-1; d_call: .; v_call: TRBV7-2; clone_size: .
cdr3_aa: CAWRRTGDYGYTF; cdr3_nt: TGTGCCTGGAGACGGACAGGGGACTATGGCTACACCTTC; j_call: TRBJ1-2; d_call: TRBD1; v_call: TRBV30; clone_size: .
cdr3_aa: CAWSGQAKSPLHF; cdr3_nt: TGTGCCTGGAGCGGACAGGCAAAATCACCCCTCCACTTT; j_call: TRBJ1-6; d_call: TRBD1; v_call: TRBV30; clone_size: .
cdr3_aa: CASSLAGSGYTF; cdr3_nt: TGTGCCAGCAGCTTAGCAGGGAGCGGCTACACCTTC; j_call: TRBJ1-2; d_call: .; v_call: TRBV7-9; clone_size: once
cdr3_aa: CASSLFGAQETQYF; cdr3_nt: TGTGCCAGCAGTTTATTCGGAGCTCAAGAGACCCAGTACTTC; j_call: TRBJ2-5; d_call: .; v_call: TRBV27; clone_size: .
cdr3_aa: CASSFQGYYEQYF; cdr3_nt: TGTGCCAGCAGTTTTCAGGGTTACTACGAGCAGTACTTC; j_call: TRBJ2-7; d_call: .; v_call: TRBV28; clone_size: .
cdr3_aa: CAIKRDNIYEQYF; cdr3_nt: TGTGCCATTAAACGGGACAACATCTACGAGCAGTACTTC; j_call: TRBJ2-7; d_call: .; v_call: TRBV10-3; clone_size: .
cdr3_aa: CASSSETRPEAFF; cdr3_nt: TGTGCCAGCAGCTCTGAGACACGCCCTGAAGCTTTCTTT; j_call: TRBJ1-1; d_call: .; v_call: TRBV7-8; clone_size: .